This TCR beta chain was recovered during a study of somatic mutations in cytotoxic T cells in rheumatoid arthritis. Per germline, CDR1 SGHVS and CDR2 FQNEAQ. The CDR3 runs 13 residues. V lost 9 bases to trimming and J lost 0 bases, with 12 bases between them. CD4+ cells and CD8+ cells were each obtained through positive magnetic bead selection, and their purity was assessed by flow cytometry. Profiling relied on immunoSEQ multiplex PCR, and the TCRdb table lists in-frame clones only, not all of them. The data contain about 5,500 clones, nearly 85% of them singletons. The chain combines TRBV7-8 with TRBJ2-7, with D perhaps TRBD1 (6 bases). This sequence was found in a woman aged 50 to 65 with rheumatoid arthritis. The sequencing input was CD8+ T cells sorted from blood. This CDR3 reads CASAGDLSYEQYF. DNA for the CDR3: TGTGCCAGTGCAGGGGACCTCTCCTACGAGCAGTACTTC.